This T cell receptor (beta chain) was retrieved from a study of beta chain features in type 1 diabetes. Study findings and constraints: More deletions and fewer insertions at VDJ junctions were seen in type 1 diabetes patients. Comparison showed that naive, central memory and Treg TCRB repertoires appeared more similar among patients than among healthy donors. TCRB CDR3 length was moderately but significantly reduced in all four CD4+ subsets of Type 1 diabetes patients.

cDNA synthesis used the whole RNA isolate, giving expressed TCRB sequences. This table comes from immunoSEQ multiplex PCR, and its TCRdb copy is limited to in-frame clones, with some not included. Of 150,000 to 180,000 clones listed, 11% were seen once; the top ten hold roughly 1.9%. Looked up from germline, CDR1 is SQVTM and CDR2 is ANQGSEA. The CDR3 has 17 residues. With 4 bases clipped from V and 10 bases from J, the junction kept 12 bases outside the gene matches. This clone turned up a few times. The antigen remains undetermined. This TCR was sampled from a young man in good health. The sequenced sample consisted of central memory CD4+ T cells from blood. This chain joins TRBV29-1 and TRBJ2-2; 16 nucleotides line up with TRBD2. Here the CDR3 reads CSVAYSGTSGRAAELFF. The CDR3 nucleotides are TGCAGCGTTGCGTATTCCGGGACTAGCGGGAGGGCTGCGGAGCTGTTTTTT.